These T cell receptor beta chains were read from a single sample in a study of blood T cell repertoires in COVID-19. Assay used: immunoSEQ multiplex PCR; TCRdb lists only in-frame clones, some missing. The top ten hold roughly an eighth of the sample, which has about 240,000 clones, 75% to 85% seen once. The source material was peripheral blood. These receptor sequences come from a woman aged 60 to 75 with active or convalescent COVID-19. The CDR3 runs from the conserved cysteine through the conserved F or W. The order of the fields is CDR3 length, V gene, CDR3 protein.

length: 15; V: TRBV9; CDR3: CASSVDPGEGGELFF
length: 18; V: TRBV14; CDR3: CASNLRGTGGENGYGYTF
length: 14; V: TRBV2; CDR3: CASRRGGGNQPQHF
length: 17; V: TRBV7-8; CDR3: CASSQPGTSPNTGELFF
length: 15; V: TRBV27; CDR3: CASRMTGGGNQPQHF
length: 15; V: TRBV18; CDR3: CASSPNGQGIYGYTF
length: 19; V: TRBV30; CDR3: CAWSVRWLAGGPSYNEQFF
length: 15; V: TRBV6-5; CDR3: CASSYLRDREDGYTF
length: 21; V: TRBV21-1; CDR3: CASSKLAFPGLAGGNTGELFF
length: 12; V: TRBV29-1; CDR3: CSVGQGDYGYTF
length: 19; V: TRBV7-9; CDR3: CASSPTPGTVPSGANVLTF
length: 14; V: TRBV10-3; CDR3: CAIGTGHLQDGYTF
length: 18; V: TRBV6-2/TRBV6-3; CDR3: CASSYNTPKGGLNTEAFF
length: 14; V: TRBV7-9; CDR3: CASGNRANTGELFF
length: 13; V: TRBV7-9; CDR3: CASSPGQYNEQFF
length: 18; V: TRBV4-2; CDR3: CASSQVGPTSGGHREQFF
length: 16; V: TRBV5-1; CDR3: CASSRGVAGRNTEAFF
length: 13; V: TRBV12-3/TRBV12-4; CDR3: CASSGTGRNEQFF
length: 15; V: TRBV4-2; CDR3: CASSQAPGQQYEQYF
length: 16; V: TRBV4-3; CDR3: CASSQVRQGGNSPLHF
length: 17; V: TRBV5-5; CDR3: CASSLGAPGQEFREQYF
length: 15; V: TRBV18; CDR3: CASSPTGLSGNTIYF
length: 12; V: TRBV3-1/TRBV3-2; CDR3: CASSLSTREAFF
length: 14; V: TRBV7-8; CDR3: CASSYRNSLLGYTF
length: 15; V: TRBV5-1; CDR3: CASRPGTGFTQPQHF
length: 15; V: TRBV6-2/TRBV6-3; CDR3: CASSLQLLRADTQYF
length: 18; V: TRBV4-2; CDR3: CASSPGTSGGAYTDTQYF
length: 14; V: TRBV7-9; CDR3: CASSPRDRRTEAFF
length: 16; V: TRBV5-6; CDR3: CASTGGGRGRDTEAFF
length: 11; V: TRBV19; CDR3: CASAGLTEAFF